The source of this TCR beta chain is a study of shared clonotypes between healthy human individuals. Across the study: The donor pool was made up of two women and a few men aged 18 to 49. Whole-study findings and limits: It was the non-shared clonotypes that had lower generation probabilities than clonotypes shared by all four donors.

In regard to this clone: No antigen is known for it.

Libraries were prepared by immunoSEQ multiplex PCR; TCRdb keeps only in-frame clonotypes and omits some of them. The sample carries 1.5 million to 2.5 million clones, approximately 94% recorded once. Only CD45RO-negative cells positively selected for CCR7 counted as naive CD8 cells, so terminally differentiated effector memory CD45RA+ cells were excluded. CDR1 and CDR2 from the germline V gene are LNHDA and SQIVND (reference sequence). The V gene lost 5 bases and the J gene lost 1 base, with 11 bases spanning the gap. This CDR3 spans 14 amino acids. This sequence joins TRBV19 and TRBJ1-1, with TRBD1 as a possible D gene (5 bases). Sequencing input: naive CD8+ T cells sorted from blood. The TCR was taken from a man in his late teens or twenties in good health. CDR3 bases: TGTGCCAGTAGTTCACAGGCTGGGAACACTGAAGCTTTCTTT. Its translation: CASSSQAGNTEAFF.